The 22 T cell receptor beta chains in this list originate from one sample, sequenced in a study of monozygotic twins with inflammatory bowel disease. TCRdb reanalyzed the 5' RACE reads, giving one entry per CDR3 protein sequence and no DNA. Listed are approximately 390,000 distinct CDR3 sequences; 2.4% falls within the top ten. Sequenced sample: blood. The receptors were sampled from a human donor with ulcerative colitis or Crohn's disease, or a healthy co-twin of an affected twin (not recorded which).

V gene TRBV6-1 combines with J gene TRBJ2-3; the TCRdb D gene call, TRBD2, has no DNA to confirm it. From germline, CDR1 is MNHNS and CDR2 SASEGT. The CDR3 is 15 amino acids. This CDR3 reads CASTRIGGSTDTQYF.

J is TRBJ2-7 and V is TRBV5-1; as DNA is missing, the TRBD1 call by TCRdb cannot be tested. Germline assignment: CDR1 SGHRS and CDR2 YFSETQ. The CDR3 totals 14 residues. The CDR3 loop reads CASSLSGPAYEQYF.

This rearrangement joins TRBV12-3 or TRBV12-4 to TRBJ2-7. The CDR3 is 13 amino acids. CDR3 in amino acids: CASSTLVGYEQYF.

CDR3 residues: CASSSQTGTLYGYTF. The chain uses TRBV7-6 and TRBJ1-2; as DNA is missing, the TRBD1 call by TCRdb cannot be tested. Germline V gene lookup returns CDR1 SGHVS and CDR2 FNYEAQ. The CDR3 is 15 residues long.

The chain couples TRBV6-1 to TRBJ2-3; lacking DNA, the TRBD2 call made by TCRdb goes unchecked. Germline values: CDR1 MNHNS, CDR2 SASEGT. The length of the CDR3 is 16 residues. The CDR3 loop reads CASPRGLAGGTDTQYF.

The chain joins TRBV20-1 to TRBJ2-7; TCRdb selects TRBD2, and the lack of DNA leaves this call unchecked. Germline loops: CDR1 DFQATT, CDR2 SNEGSKA (reference sequence). The CDR3 runs 13 residues. The CDR3 is CSARGVGGYEQYF.

V and J are TRBV7-9 and TRBJ2-7. CDR3 length: 13 residues. CDR1 and CDR2 (germline): SEHNR, FQNEAQ (reference sequence). The CDR3 is CASSLGGWYEQYF. Filled out from reference TRBV7-9 and TRBJ2-7, the complete variable domain reads DTGVSQNPRHKITKRGQNVTFRCDPISEHNRLYWYRQTLGQGPEFLTYFQNEAQLEKSRLLSDRFSAERPKGSFSTLEIQRTEQGDSAMYLCASSLGGWYEQYFGPGTRLTVT.

The chain carries TRBV18 and TRBJ2-1. Germline values: CDR1 KGHSH, CDR2 LQKENI. The CDR3 runs 17 residues. The CDR3 loop is CASSPPGTGGSYNEQFF.

The chain combines TRBV15 with TRBJ2-7; the TCRdb D gene call, TRBD1, has no DNA to confirm it. The V gene's germline CDR1 is LNHNV and CDR2 YYDKDF (reference sequence). There are 15 residues in the CDR3. The CDR3 loop is CATSSGDRGVVEQYF.

This chain connects TRBV20-1 to TRBJ1-5; the TCRdb D gene call, TRBD1, has no DNA to confirm it. CDR3 size: 15 residues. CDR1 and CDR2 from the germline V gene are DFQATT and SNEGSKA (reference sequence). The CDR3 is CSAPGPGGLNQPQHF.

The V gene is TRBV4-1, the J gene TRBJ2-7; there is no DNA to check the TCRdb D call of TRBD2. Germline V gene sequence: CDR1 MGHRA, CDR2 YSYEKL. The CDR3 sequence is 13 residues long. CDR3 amino acids: CASSGLAGEEQYF.

The chain joins TRBV7-9 to TRBJ1-1. CDR1 and CDR2 from the germline V gene are SEHNR and FQNEAQ (reference sequence). This CDR3 spans 13 amino acids. The CDR3 reads CASSLLRDTEAFF.

The V gene is TRBV10-3, the J gene TRBJ2-3; TCRdb gives TRBD1 as the D gene, but with no DNA this cannot be confirmed. This CDR3 is 14 amino acids long. CDR1 ENHRY and CDR2 SYGVKD come from the germline V gene. CDR3 amino acids: CAISGFQGKDTQYF.

CDR3 sequence: CASSFERLADSGANVLTF. The chain has TRBV6-5 and TRBJ2-6. The CDR3 covers 18 residues. Germline-derived CDR1 and CDR2 are MNHEY and SVGAGI.

The chain couples TRBV30 to TRBJ2-3; the D call of TRBD1 rests on TCRdb alone, since no DNA is present to check it. The CDR3 has 15 amino acids. Germline lookup yields CDR1 GTSNPN and CDR2 SVGIG (reference sequence). The CDR3 here is CAWNPADRSTDTQYF.

The chain joins TRBV4-3 to TRBJ2-2. Germline-derived CDR1 and CDR2 are LGHNA and YSLEER. The CDR3 is 17 residues long. The chain's CDR3 is CASSQGPVRTNTGELFF.

The genes are TRBV11-2 and TRBJ1-1. CDR3 length equals 13 residues. The V gene's germline CDR1 is SGHAT and CDR2 FQNNGV. The CDR3 region is CASSHRIGPRAFF.

The CDR3 protein is CASSVEVWDTQYF. V usage is TRBV9 and J usage is TRBJ2-3. Germline CDR1 SGDLS, CDR2 YYNGEE. The CDR3 runs 13 residues.

This sequence joins TRBV27 and TRBJ2-7. This CDR3 has 16 amino acids. Germline V gives CDR1 MNHEY, CDR2 SMNVEV (reference sequence). The CDR3: CASSIQTTLDPYEQYF.

The V call is TRBV5-4, the J call TRBJ2-3; TCRdb returns TRBD1, unconfirmable since there is no DNA. CDR1 is SGHNT, CDR2 YYREEE, per germline (reference sequence). The CDR3 has 15 residues. CDR3 region: CASSPRQGFTDTQYF.

The V gene is TRBV25-1, the J gene TRBJ2-2; TCRdb indicates TRBD2, and absent DNA this call remains unverified. The CDR3 has 13 residues. Germline values: CDR1 MGHDK, CDR2 SYGVNS. This CDR3 reads CATLAGAVGELFF.

The V and J genes are TRBV28 and TRBJ2-7; TCRdb gives TRBD1 as the D gene, but with no DNA this cannot be confirmed. The CDR3 totals 14 residues. Per the germline V gene, CDR1 is MDHEN and CDR2 is SYDVKM. The CDR3 reads CASSLGDGAYEQYF.